This T cell receptor (beta chain) is from a study of CD8 T cells in ankylosing spondylitis (dated by TCRdb to about 2017). Notes on the research overall: T cell receptor beta repertoires were profiled in healthy donors and ankylosing spondylitis patients so that disease-linked TCR variants could be found. The full study cohort comprised 25 or so ankylosing spondylitis patients and 85 to 120 healthy donors. Peripheral blood was sampled, and synovial fluid was also collected from ankylosing spondylitis patients.

This sample was sequenced with an Illumina HiSeq 2500. Quantitative 5'-RACE with molecular barcodes was used to prepare TCR beta libraries. The original pipeline was this. A new computational method, built on a probabilistic model of VDJ rearrangement, was used to identify disease-linked TCR variants. TCRdb's own reprocessing of the public reads used fastp at Q25 and MiXCR and kept productive beta chains. Every distinct CDR3 protein forms one entry, paired with its most common genes and DNA. TCRdb, not the original authors, processed these V and J calls. In this sample the table shows 400,000 to 450,000 distinct CDR3 sequences, approximately 17% of which occur a single time. The leading ten clones occupy under 1.2% of the sample. To note about this clonotype: Which antigen it targets is not known. One base away there is no much larger clone; base qualities are not given.

The paper's findings and limits, for the study overall: Some of the motif variants had been reported before in the synovial fluid and blood of reactive arthritis patients, a finding that suggests common disease-initiation mechanisms. According to the report, matched synovial fluid samples from ankylosing spondylitis patients were significantly enriched for the disease-linked clones. In peripheral blood, the disease-linked clones were found at relatively low frequencies and had a CD8+ phenotype. Blood from ankylosing spondylitis patients appeared to be characterized by a TCR beta motif made up of several highly homologous amino acid variants.

The CDR3 goes from the cysteine to the phenylalanine over 12 residues. Only the CDR3 DNA is retained, 36 bases long and in frame from the first base. CDR1 and CDR2 are read off the germline V gene as SGHDT and YYEEEE. The junction shows trimming of 4 bases on V and 5 bases on J, plus 9 bases between the germline ends. The sequence links TRBV5-6 to TRBJ1-2; the D gene identity is not certain. Sequenced: blood, either unsorted or a sorted T cell fraction (not recorded which). This receptor was taken from a male donor with ankylosing spondylitis. The DNA is as follows: TGTGCCAGCAGCCAACAGTCATATGGCTACACCTTC. Its translation reads: CASSQQSYGYTF.